This T cell receptor (beta chain) derives from a study of HIV-infected patients and healthy controls. The germline gives CDR1 LGHDT, CDR2 YNNKEL (reference sequence). This CDR3 has 13 residues. V was trimmed by 1 base and J by 4 bases, leaving 7 bases between them. The repertoire came from unfractionated whole blood and reflected all unsorted peripheral T cells. cDNA was made from 400 to 500 ng RNA using alpha and beta constant primers. Alpha and beta chain libraries were made separately by chain-specific third strand synthesis with multiplexing indices. One primer pair amplified all rearrangements per chain; each cDNA got molecular barcodes. MiXCR, run by TCRdb on the 5' RACE reads, gives a single entry per CDR3 protein. In the table there are under 15,000 distinct CDR3 sequences, roughly 10% of which are singletons. This clonotype was observed at least ten times. Its target is not known. Notes on the study in general: HIV-associated CDR3 frequencies dropped significantly during therapy; CMV-associated ones, mostly rising, changed nonsignificantly.

The origin of this receptor is an adult in good health. The sample taken for sequencing was blood. This chain links TRBV3-1 with TRBJ2-5, with D uncertain. CDR3 in amino acids: CASSQVYGETQYF. In nucleotides, the CDR3 is TGTGCCAGCAGCCAAGTTTACGGAGAGACCCAGTACTTC.